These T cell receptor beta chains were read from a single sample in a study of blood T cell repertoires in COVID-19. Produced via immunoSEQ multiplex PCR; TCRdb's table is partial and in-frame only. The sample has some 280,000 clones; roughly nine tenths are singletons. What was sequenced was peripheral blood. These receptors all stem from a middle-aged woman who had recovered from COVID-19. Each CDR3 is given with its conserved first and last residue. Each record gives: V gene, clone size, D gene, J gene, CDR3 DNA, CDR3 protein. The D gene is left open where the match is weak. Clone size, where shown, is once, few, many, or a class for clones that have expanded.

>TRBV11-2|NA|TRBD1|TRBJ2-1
TGTGCCAGCAGCTGGGGACAGTCTGGATCTGGTGAGCAGTTCTTC
CASSWGQSGSGEQFF
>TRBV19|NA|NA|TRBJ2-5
TGTGCCAGTAGTCGTACACAGAACCAAGAGACCCAGTACTTC
CASSRTQNQETQYF
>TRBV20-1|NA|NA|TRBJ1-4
TGCAGTGCTCAAAGCTGGGAAAAACTGTTTTTT
CSAQSWEKLFF
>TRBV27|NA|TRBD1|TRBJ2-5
TGTGCCAGCAGTCGAGGGACAGGGGGCTACCAAGAGACCCAGTACTTC
CASSRGTGGYQETQYF
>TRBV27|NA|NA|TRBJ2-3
TGTGCCAGCAGTTTATACCCTACAACTAGAGATACGCAGTATTTT
CASSLYPTTRDTQYF
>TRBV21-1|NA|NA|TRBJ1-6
TGTGCCAGCAGCAAATCAGACTCCTCACTTTCACCCCTCCACTTT
CASSKSDSSLSPLHF
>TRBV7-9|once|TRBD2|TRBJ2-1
TGTGCCAGCAGAACCGGACTAGCGGGAGTGGTTGAGCAGTTCTTC
CASRTGLAGVVEQFF
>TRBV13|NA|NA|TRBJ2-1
TGTGCCAGCAGCTGGGGCGGCAATGAGCAGTTCTTC
CASSWGGNEQFF
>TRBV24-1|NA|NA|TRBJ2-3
TGTGCCACCAGTGATTCCATGGACAGGGAGGGAGGTTATACGCAGTATTTT
CATSDSMDREGGYTQYF
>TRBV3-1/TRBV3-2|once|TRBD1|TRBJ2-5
TGTGCCAGCAGCCAAGACAGGGGGCTGGAGACCCAGTACTTC
CASSQDRGLETQYF
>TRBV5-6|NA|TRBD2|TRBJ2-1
TGTGCCAGCAGCTTAACGGGAGGGAGACTATTGCAGTTCTTC
CASSLTGGRLLQFF
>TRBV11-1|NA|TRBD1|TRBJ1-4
TGTGCCAGCAGCTTGGGACAGGGGGCGGAAAAACTGTTTTTT
CASSLGQGAEKLFF
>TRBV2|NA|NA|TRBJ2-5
TGTGCCAGCACACGAAGCTTACAAGAGACCCAGTACTTC
CASTRSLQETQYF
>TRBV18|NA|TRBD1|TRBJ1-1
TGTGCCAGCTCCCCTAGACAGGGGAACACTGAAGCTTTCTTT
CASSPRQGNTEAFF
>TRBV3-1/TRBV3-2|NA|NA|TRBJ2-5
TGTGCCAGCAGCCAAGAAGTGGCCCAAGAGACCCAGTACTTC
CASSQEVAQETQYF
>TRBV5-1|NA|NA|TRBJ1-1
TGCGCCAGCAGCACGACAGTGAACACTGAAGCTTTCTTT
CASSTTVNTEAFF
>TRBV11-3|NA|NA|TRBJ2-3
TGTGCCAGCAGCTCGGACGGCGGGTTCACAGATACGCAGTATTTT
CASSSDGGFTDTQYF
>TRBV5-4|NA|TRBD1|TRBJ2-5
TGTGCCAGCAGCCACGGACAGGGTTCAGAGACCCAGTACTTC
CASSHGQGSETQYF
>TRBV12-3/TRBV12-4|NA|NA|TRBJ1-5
TGTGCCAGCAGCCCGCCGGAGGTTCAGCCCCAGCATTTT
CASSPPEVQPQHF
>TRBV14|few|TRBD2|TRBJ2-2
TGTGCCAGCAGCCATACAGAGGGGCTAGCGGGAGGGACGAACACCGGGGAGCTGTTTTTT
CASSHTEGLAGGTNTGELFF
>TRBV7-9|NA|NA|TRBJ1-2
TGTGCCAGCAGCCCCCGGACGGGAAAGGATGGCAATAACTATGGCTACACCTTC
CASSPRTGKDGNNYGYTF
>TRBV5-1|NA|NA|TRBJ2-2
TGCGCCAGCAGCCCACGACAAGGCTACACCGGGGAGCTGTTTTTT
CASSPRQGYTGELFF
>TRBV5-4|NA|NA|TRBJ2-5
TGTGCCAGCAGCTCGACAGGACAAGAGACCCAGTACTTC
CASSSTGQETQYF
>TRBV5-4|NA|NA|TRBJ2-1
TGTGCCAGCAGCTTAGACGGGAGCTCCTACAATGAGCAGTTCTTC
CASSLDGSSYNEQFF
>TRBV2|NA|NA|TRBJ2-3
TGTGCCAGCAGGACACTAAACTTAGGGTCGGGACAAGACACAGATACGCAGTATTTT
CASRTLNLGSGQDTDTQYF
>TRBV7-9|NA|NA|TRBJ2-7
TGTGCCAGCAGCTTAGAGGAGGGAACGTACGAGCAGTACTTC
CASSLEEGTYEQYF
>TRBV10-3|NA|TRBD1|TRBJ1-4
TGTGCCATCAGTGAACAGGGGGCGACTAATGAAAAACTGTTTTTT
CAISEQGATNEKLFF
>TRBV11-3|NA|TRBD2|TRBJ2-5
TGTGCCAGCAGCTTAGCGGAACCGGGACTAAGCCAAGAGACCCAGTACTTC
CASSLAEPGLSQETQYF
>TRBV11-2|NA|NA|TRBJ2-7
TGTGCCAGCAGCTTACCCATTCGAGACACCTACGAGCAGTACTTC
CASSLPIRDTYEQYF
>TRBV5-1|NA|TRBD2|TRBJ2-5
TGCGCCAGCAGCAGCGGGACTGTTCAAGAGACCCAGTACTTC
CASSSGTVQETQYF
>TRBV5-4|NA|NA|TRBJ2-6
TGTGCCAGCAGCTTGGGAGTTGGGGCCAACGTCCTGACTTTC
CASSLGVGANVLTF
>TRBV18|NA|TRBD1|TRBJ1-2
TGTGCCAGCTCCCCCGGACAGGGCTCTAACTATGGCTACACCTTC
CASSPGQGSNYGYTF
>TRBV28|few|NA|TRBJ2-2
TGTGCCAGCAGTTTCCGAGCAACCACCGGGGAGCTGTTTTTT
CASSFRATTGELFF
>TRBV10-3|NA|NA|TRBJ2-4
TGTGCCATCAGTGAGTCGGGGGCGGGTCCTAAAAACATTCAGTACTTC
CAISESGAGPKNIQYF
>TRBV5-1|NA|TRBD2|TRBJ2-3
TGCGCCAGCAGCCAAGTAGCGGGCCTACGCACAGATACGCAGTATTTT
CASSQVAGLRTDTQYF
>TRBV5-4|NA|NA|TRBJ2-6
TGTGCCAGCAGCTTAACACAGACCTCTGGGGCCAACGTCCTGACTTTC
CASSLTQTSGANVLTF
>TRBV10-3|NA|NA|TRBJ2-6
TGTGCCATCAGTGAGCTAAGAAACTCTGGGGCCAACGTCCTGACTTTC
CAISELRNSGANVLTF
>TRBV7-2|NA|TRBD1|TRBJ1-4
TGTGCCAGCAGCGAAATCGGACAGGGAGGGGAAAAACTGTTTTTT
CASSEIGQGGEKLFF
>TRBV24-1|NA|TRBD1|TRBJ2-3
TGTGCCACCAGTGATTTGCAAGGGGGCTCCGTAGATACGCAGTATTTT
CATSDLQGGSVDTQYF
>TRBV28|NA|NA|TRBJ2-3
TGTGCCAGCAGTTTTCCGACAGGCACAGATACGCAGTATTTT
CASSFPTGTDTQYF